Below, 15 T cell receptor beta chains from the same sample are listed, as sequenced in a study of breast tumors, draining lymph nodes, adjacent tissues. Samples came from axillary lymph nodes draining the breast cancer. Each CDR3 protein gets one entry after TCRdb re-called the multiplex PCR reads with MiXCR. This table holds 250,000 or so distinct CDR3 sequences, 30% to 35% found once. Sample: axillary lymph node tissue. All receptors derive from a female donor with breast cancer. Some clones in this sample may be carry-over from other donors' samples.

This clonotype was counted many times. The DNA of the CDR3 is TGTGCCAGCAGAATTAGCGGGGTCACAGATACGCAGTATTTT. Translation: CASRISGVTDTQYF. This chain links TRBV12-3 or TRBV12-4 with TRBJ2-3, with 8 bases fitting TRBD2. Trimming at V came to 6 bases and at J to 2 bases, leaving 4 bases not matched to a gene. The CDR3 loop spans 14 amino acids.

This clonotype was seen many times. The chain joins TRBV4-1 to TRBJ2-7, with 8 bases fitting TRBD1. This CDR3 has 16 amino acids. The V segment lost 7 bases and the J segment 0 bases; nucleotides outside the gene matches: 11. From germline, CDR1 is MGHRA and CDR2 YSYEKL. The CDR3, as DNA: TGCGCCAGCACGCCGACCGGGACAGGCAGCTCCTACGAGCAGTACTTC. It encodes CASTPTGTGSSYEQYF.

Of note for this clonotype: Since a much larger clone is just one base distant, this may be a read error. V is TRBV7-2 and J is TRBJ2-3; D possibly corresponds to TRBD1 (6 bases). Germline values: CDR1 SGHTA, CDR2 FQGNSA. The length of the CDR3 is 17 residues. The CDR3 here is CASSSQAGRTWTDPQYF. In DNA, the CDR3 is TGTGCCAGCAGCTCCCAGGCAGGGCGCACTTGGACAGATCCGCAGTATTTT.

This clonotype was recorded many times. V is TRBV19 and J is TRBJ2-7; D gene unclear. Trimming pared 3 bases from V and 2 bases from J, leaving 17 bases between. CDR1 is LNHDA, CDR2 SQIVND, per germline (reference sequence). This CDR3 is 16 amino acids long. The CDR3 region has the DNA TGTGCCAGTAGTATGGTTTCGACTTACCCTACCTACGAGCAGTACTTC. Translated: CASSMVSTYPTYEQYF.

In this sample, this clonotype turned up once. V and J are TRBV2 and TRBJ2-6, with a tentative D call TRBD1 (5 bases). This CDR3 spans 14 amino acids. V was shortened by 1 base and J by 4 bases, with 5 bases between the two germline ends. Per germline, CDR1 SNHLY and CDR2 FYNNEI. The CDR3 DNA is TGTGCCAGCAGTGAAGGGACAGGGGCCAACGTCCTGACTTTC. It yields the protein CASSEGTGANVLTF.

The V and J genes are TRBV4-2 and TRBJ1-5; TRBD1 agrees at 11 bases. CDR1 is LGHNA and CDR2 is YNFKEQ in the germline V gene. The CDR3 is 17 residues long. The ends lost 1 base at V and 5 bases at J; junction bases unmatched: 7. DNA for the CDR3: TGTGCCAGCAGCCAAGCTCGCGGGACAGGGGGGTATCAGCCCCAGCATTTT. Encoded protein: CASSQARGTGGYQPQHF.

This clonotype was counted at least ten times. This sequence joins TRBV20-1 and TRBJ2-3, with TRBD1 identical over 8 bases. The V gene's germline CDR1 is DFQATT and CDR2 SNEGSKA (reference sequence). CDR3 length: 13 residues. The ends lost 6 bases at V and 2 bases at J; junction bases unmatched: 4. The CDR3 DNA sequence: TGCAGTGCCGGGACAGGACTCACAGATACGCAGTATTTT. It translates to CSAGTGLTDTQYF.

Regarding this clonotype: Given a much more abundant clone one base away, this may be a read error. The chain carries TRBV7-9 and TRBJ2-7; 7 bases match TRBD1. Germline CDR1 reads SEHNR; CDR2 reads FQNEAQ (reference sequence). The CDR3 has 19 residues. Trimming cost V 5 bases and J 2 bases; bases outside gene matches: 21. The CDR3 nucleotides read TGTGCCAGCAGCCAGGCACGGGGTGTTGGGACAGACAATACCTACGAGCAGTACTTC. Protein sequence: CASSQARGVGTDNTYEQYF.

The sample holds many counts of this clonotype. Germline is not matched at one junction end, which may reflect a read error. The J gene is TRBJ2-1, the V gene TRBV7-3, with 7 bases fitting TRBD2. The CDR3 contains 16 residues. Germline CDR1 is SGHTA and CDR2 is FQGTGA. The CDR3 is CASSLTSVTSYNEQFF. The DNA for the CDR3 is TGTGCCAGCAGCCTAACTAGCGTTACCTCCTACAATGAGCAGTTCTTC.

This clonotype appeared many times. This chain connects TRBV5-4 to TRBJ2-5; D is undetermined. Germline V gives CDR1 SGHNT, CDR2 YYREEE (reference sequence). The CDR3 totals 14 residues. V lost 1 base and J 3 bases, leaving 10 bases between the germline ends. CDR3 sequence (DNA): TGTGCCAGCAGCTTGACAGTAACCAAAGAGACCCAGTACTTC. Amino acids: CASSLTVTKETQYF.

The chain couples TRBV6-5 to TRBJ1-2, with D perhaps matching TRBD1 (6 bases). Germline CDR1 and CDR2: MNHEY and SVGAGI. V was cut by 9 bases and J by 3 bases, with 14 bases left in between. The CDR3 spans 13 residues. In DNA form, the CDR3 reads TGTGCCAGTAGTCCGGGGGGCGACTATGGCTACACCTTC. As protein: CASSPGGDYGYTF.

J is TRBJ1-6 and V is TRBV28; tentatively, D is TRBD1 (5 bases). The J call may be wrong; the DNA end is better matched by TRBJ1-5. CDR1 MDHEN and CDR2 SYDVKM come from the germline V gene. The CDR3 contains 14 residues. The CDR3 nucleotides are TGTGCCAGCAGGGACGGAGGGGGCAATCAGCCCCAGCATTTT. Translating gives CASRDGGGNQPQHF.

This clonotype occurred many times. The rearrangement uses TRBV10-2 and TRBJ1-4, with D uncertain. In germline, CDR1 is WSHSY, CDR2 SAAADI. CDR3 size: 12 residues. V dropped 10 bases and J dropped 8 bases, with 14 bases sitting between them. The CDR3 loop reads CATAVGKEKLFF. The DNA of the CDR3 is TGCGCCACCGCGGTGGGGAAAGAAAAACTGTTTTTT.

This clonotype occurred many times. The chain couples TRBV6-6 to TRBJ1-6, with TRBD1 as a possible D gene (6 bases). Germline V gene data show CDR1 as MNHNY and CDR2 as SVGAGI (reference sequence). The V end lost 6 bases, the J end lost 6 bases, and 15 bases lay between the germline ends. This CDR3 region has 15 residues. The CDR3 DNA is TGTGCCAGCAGGGGGGGAGGAGGGGGTAATTCACCCCTCCACTTT. Its translation is CASRGGGGGNSPLHF.

V gene TRBV29-1 combines with J gene TRBJ1-2; 9 nucleotides line up with TRBD1. The CDR3 runs to 13 residues. Germline V gives CDR1 SQVTM, CDR2 ANQGSEA. V was clipped by 8 bases and J by 7 bases; unmatched bases: 11. The chain's CDR3 is CSSQRTGESGYTF. For the CDR3, the DNA is TGCAGCTCTCAACGGACAGGGGAGTCTGGCTACACCTTC.